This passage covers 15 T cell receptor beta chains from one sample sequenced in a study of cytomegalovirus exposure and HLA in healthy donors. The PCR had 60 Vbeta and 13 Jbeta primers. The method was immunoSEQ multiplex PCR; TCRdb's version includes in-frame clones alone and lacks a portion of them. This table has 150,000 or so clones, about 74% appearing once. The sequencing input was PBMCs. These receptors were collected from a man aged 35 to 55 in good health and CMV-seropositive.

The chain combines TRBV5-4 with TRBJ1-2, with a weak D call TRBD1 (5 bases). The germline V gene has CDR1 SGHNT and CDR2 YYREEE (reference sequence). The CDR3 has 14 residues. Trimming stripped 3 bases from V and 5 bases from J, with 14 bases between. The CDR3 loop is CASSWDPGGYGYTF. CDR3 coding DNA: TGTGCCAGCAGCTGGGATCCCGGGGGGTATGGCTACACCTTC. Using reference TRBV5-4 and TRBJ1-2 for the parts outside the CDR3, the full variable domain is ETGVTQSPTHLIKTRGQQVTLRCSSQSGHNTVSWYQQALGQGPQFIFQYYREEENGRGNFPPRFSGLQFPNYSSELNVNALELDDSALYLCASSWDPGGYGYTFGSGTRLTVV.

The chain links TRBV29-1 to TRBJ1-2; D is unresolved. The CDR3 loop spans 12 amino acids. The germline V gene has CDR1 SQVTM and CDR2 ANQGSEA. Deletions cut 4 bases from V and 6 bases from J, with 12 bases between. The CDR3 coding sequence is TGCAGCGTTGCTCACGGTGCGAATGGCTACACCTTC. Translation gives CSVAHGANGYTF.

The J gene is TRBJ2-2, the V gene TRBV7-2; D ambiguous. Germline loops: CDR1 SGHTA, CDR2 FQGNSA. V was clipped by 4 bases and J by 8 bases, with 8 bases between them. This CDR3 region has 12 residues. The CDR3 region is CASSSPGGELFF. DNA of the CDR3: TGTGCCAGCAGCTCACCCGGTGGGGAGCTGTTTTTT.

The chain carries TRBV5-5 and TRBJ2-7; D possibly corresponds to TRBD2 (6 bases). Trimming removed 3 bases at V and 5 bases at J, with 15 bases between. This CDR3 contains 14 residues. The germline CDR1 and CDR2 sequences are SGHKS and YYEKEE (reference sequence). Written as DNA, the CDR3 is TGTGCCAGCAGCTCGACGGGAGTTGTCCACGAGCAGTACTTC. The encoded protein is CASSSTGVVHEQYF.

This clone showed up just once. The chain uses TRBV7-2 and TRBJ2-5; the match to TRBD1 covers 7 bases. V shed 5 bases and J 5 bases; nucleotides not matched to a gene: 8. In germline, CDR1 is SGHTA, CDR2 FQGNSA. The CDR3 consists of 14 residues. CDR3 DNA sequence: TGTGCCAGCAGCACCCAGACAGGGCCCGAGACCCAGTACTTC. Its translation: CASSTQTGPETQYF. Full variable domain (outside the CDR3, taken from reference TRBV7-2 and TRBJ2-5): GAGVSQSPSNKVTEKGKDVELRCDPISGHTALYWYRQSLGQGLEFLIYFQGNSAPDKSGLPSDRFSAERTGGSVSTLTIQRTQQEDSAVYLCASSTQTGPETQYFGPGTRLLVL.

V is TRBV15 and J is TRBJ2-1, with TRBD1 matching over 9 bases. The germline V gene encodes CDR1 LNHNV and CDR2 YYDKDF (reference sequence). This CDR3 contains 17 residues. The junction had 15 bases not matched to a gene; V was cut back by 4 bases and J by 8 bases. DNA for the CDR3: TGTGCCACCAGCACACGACCTCGGACAGGGGTTGGTTATGAGCAGTTCTTC. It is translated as CATSTRPRTGVGYEQFF.

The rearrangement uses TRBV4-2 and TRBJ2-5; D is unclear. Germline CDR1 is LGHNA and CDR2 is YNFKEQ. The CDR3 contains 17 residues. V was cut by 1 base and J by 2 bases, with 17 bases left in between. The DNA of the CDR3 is TGTGCCAGCAGCCAAGGGGCCACTGTCCGTACTCAAGAGACCCAGTACTTC. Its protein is CASSQGATVRTQETQYF.

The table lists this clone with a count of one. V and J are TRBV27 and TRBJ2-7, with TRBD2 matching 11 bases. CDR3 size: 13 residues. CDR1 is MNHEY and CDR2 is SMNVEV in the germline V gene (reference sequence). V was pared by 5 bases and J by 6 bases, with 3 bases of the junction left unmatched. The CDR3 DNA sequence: TGTGCCAGCAGTGTCCTAGCGGGGGGCGAGCAGTACTTC. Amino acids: CASSVLAGGEQYF.

The CDR3 DNA is TGTGCCAGCAGTTCCCTAGCGGGAGAGTCCTACAATGAGCAGTTCTTC. Translation gives CASSSLAGESYNEQFF. The chain combines TRBV28 with TRBJ2-1; TRBD2 aligns across 10 bases. CDR1 is MDHEN and CDR2 is SYDVKM in the germline V gene. The length of the CDR3 is 16 residues. J was trimmed by 1 base and V by 4 bases; bases with no gene match: 4. Full variable domain (rest looked up from reference TRBV28 and TRBJ2-1): DVKVTQSSRYLVKRTGEKVFLECVQDMDHENMFWYRQDPGLGLRLIYFSYDVKMKEKGDIPEGYSVSREKKERFSLILESASTNQTSMYLCASSSLAGESYNEQFFGPGTRLTVL.

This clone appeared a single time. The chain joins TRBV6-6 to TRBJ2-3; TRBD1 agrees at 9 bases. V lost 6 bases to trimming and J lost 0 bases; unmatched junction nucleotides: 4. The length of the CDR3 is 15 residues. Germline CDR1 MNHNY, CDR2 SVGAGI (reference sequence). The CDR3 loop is CASSRTGASTDTQYF. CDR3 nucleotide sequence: TGTGCCAGCAGCCGGACAGGGGCTAGCACAGATACGCAGTATTTT.

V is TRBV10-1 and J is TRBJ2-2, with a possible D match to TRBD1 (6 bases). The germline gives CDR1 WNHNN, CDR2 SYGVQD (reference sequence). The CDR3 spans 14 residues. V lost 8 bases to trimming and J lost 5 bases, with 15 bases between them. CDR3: CASAPAQGTGELFF. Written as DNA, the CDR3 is TGCGCCAGCGCCCCCGCTCAGGGGACCGGGGAGCTGTTTTTT.

The CDR3 is CASSPGQLEQYF. The CDR3 nucleotides are TGTGCCAGCAGCCCCGGACAGCTCGAGCAGTACTTC. This chain uses TRBV7-9 with TRBJ2-5, with TRBD1 as a possible D gene (6 bases). TRBJ2-7 matches the DNA end more closely, so the J call is doubtful. The CDR3 is 12 amino acids. Germline V gives CDR1 SEHNR, CDR2 FQNEAQ (reference sequence).

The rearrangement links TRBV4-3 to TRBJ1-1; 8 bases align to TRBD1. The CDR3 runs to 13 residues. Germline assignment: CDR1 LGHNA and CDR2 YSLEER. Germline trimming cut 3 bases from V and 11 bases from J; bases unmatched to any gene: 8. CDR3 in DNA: TGCGCCAGCAGCCAGCAGGGGGCGTGGGGGGCTTTCTTT. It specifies CASSQQGAWGAFF.

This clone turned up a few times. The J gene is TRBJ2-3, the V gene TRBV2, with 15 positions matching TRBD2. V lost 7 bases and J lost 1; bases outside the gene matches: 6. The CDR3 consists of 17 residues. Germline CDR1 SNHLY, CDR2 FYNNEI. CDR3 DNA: TGTGCCAGCACCGGACTAGCGGGAGGGCCTGGCACAGATACGCAGTATTTT. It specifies CASTGLAGGPGTDTQYF. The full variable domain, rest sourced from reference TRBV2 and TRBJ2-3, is EPEVTQTPSHQVTQMGQEVILRCVPISNHLYFYWYRQILGQKVEFLVSFYNNEISEKSEIFDDQFSVERPDGSNFTLKIRSTKLEDSAMYFCASTGLAGGPGTDTQYFGPGTRLTVL.

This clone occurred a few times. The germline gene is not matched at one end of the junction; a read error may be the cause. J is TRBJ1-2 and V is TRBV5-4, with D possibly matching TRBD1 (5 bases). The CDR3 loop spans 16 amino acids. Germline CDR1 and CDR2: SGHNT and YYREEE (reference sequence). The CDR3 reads CASRLGRQNHRIGYTF. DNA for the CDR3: TGTGCCAGCCGCTTGGGTCGACAGAACCATCGTATTGGCTACACCTTC. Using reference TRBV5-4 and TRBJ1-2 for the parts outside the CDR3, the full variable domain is ETGVTQSPTHLIKTRGQQVTLRCSSQSGHNTVSWYQQALGQGPQFIFQYYREEENGRGNFPPRFSGLQFPNYSSELNVNALELDDSALYLCASRLGRQNHRIGYTFGSGTRLTVV.